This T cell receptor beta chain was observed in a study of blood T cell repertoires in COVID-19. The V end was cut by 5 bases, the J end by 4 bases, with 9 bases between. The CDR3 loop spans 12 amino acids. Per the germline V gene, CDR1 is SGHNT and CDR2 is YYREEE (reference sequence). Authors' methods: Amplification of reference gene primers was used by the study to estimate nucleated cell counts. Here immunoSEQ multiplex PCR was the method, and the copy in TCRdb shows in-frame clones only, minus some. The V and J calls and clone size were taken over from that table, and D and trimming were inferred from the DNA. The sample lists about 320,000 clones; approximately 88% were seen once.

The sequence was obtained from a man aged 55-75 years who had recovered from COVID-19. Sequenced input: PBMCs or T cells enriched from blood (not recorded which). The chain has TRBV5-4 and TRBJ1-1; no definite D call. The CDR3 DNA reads TGTGCCAGCAGGGTCCCGGGCACTGAAGCTTTCTTT. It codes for CASRVPGTEAFF.